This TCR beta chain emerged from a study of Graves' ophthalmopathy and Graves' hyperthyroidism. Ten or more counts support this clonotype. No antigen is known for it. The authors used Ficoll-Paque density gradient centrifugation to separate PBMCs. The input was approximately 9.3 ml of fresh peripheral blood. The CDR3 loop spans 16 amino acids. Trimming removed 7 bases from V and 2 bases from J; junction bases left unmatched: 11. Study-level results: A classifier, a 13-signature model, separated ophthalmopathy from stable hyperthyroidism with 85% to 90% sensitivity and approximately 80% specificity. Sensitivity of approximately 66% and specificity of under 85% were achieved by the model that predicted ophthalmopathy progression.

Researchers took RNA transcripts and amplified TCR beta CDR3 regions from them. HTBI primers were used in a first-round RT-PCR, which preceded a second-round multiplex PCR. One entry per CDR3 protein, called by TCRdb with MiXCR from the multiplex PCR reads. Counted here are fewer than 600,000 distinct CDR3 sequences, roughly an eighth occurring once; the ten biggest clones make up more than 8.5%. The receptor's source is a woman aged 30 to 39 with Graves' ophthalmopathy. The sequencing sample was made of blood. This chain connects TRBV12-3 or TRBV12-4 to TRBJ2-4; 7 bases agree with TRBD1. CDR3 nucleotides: TGTGCCAGCACCATCGACAGGGTTATTACCAAAAACATTCAGTACTTC. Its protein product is CASTIDRVITKNIQYF.